The following is a T cell receptor beta chain sequence with its context. Its antigen is undetermined. The study pooled second doses at about 4 or about 12 weeks. This specimen comes from a study of T cell responses to AZD1222 COVID-19 vaccine. The CDR3 sequence is 14 residues long. In germline, CDR1 is MGHRA, CDR2 YSYEKL. Trimming at V came to 0 bases and at J to 8 bases, leaving 4 bases not matched to a gene. Here immunoSEQ multiplex PCR was the method, and the copy in TCRdb shows in-frame clones only, minus some. This sample has fewer than 200,000 clones, with 90% to 95% found just once. Overall study results and limits: Donors in the cohort were predominantly white British and more often female, and clonal diversity was possibly underestimated.

This sequence joins TRBV4-1 and TRBJ2-1; TRBD2 matches at 7 bases. This clonotype originated in an adult who received the AZD1222 COVID-19 vaccine. The specimen comprised peripheral blood, sampled 28 days after the second AZD1222 dose. This CDR3 reads CASSQEGGRDEQFF. For the CDR3, the DNA is TGCGCCAGCAGCCAAGAGGGAGGGAGAGATGAGCAGTTCTTC.